The clone carrying this T cell receptor beta chain was picked up a small number of times. Trimming took 7 bases from V and 0 from J, leaving 12 bases between them. Germline V lookup: CDR1 SGHTA, CDR2 FQGNSA. The CDR3 contains 14 residues. Per the original data handling: Using reference gene primer amplification, nucleated cell counts were estimated. Produced via immunoSEQ multiplex PCR; TCRdb's table is partial and in-frame only. Clone size and the V and J calls come from that table; the DNA yielded D and trimming. The table lists 120,000 to 150,000 clones, around four fifths of them singletons. This specimen comes from a study of blood T cell repertoires in COVID-19. Study-level background: Material from acute and convalescent COVID-19 was sourced from the United States, Italy and Spain. Sources were T cells, B-cell-depleted T cells, or PBMCs; the material itself was cDNA or gDNA.

The rearrangement uses TRBV7-2 and TRBJ1-2; D remains ambiguous. The receptor comes from a woman aged 40 to 50 with active or convalescent COVID-19. The sample was peripheral blood. CDR3 nucleotides: TGTGCCAGCACCCCCCCGAGTGCTAACTATGGCTACACCTTC. Its protein product is CASTPPSANYGYTF.